Listed below are T cell receptor beta chains from one sample, sequenced in a study of cytomegalovirus exposure and HLA in healthy donors. TCRdb's table, derived via immunoSEQ multiplex PCR, lists solely in-frame clones and lacks some. This sample has fewer than 130,000 clones, with approximately 90% found just once. Sample: PBMCs. These receptors originate from a woman aged 18-29 years in good health and CMV-seronegative. CDR3s include the opening cysteine and the closing phenylalanine or tryptophan. The order of the fields is J gene, V gene, CDR3 protein.

J gene: TRBJ2-3; V gene: TRBV9; CDR3 protein: CASSVEDRVTDTQYF
J gene: TRBJ1-3; V gene: TRBV5-1; CDR3 protein: CASSSQGAQGNTIYF
J gene: TRBJ2-7; V gene: TRBV2; CDR3 protein: CASAGQGVSYEQYF
J gene: TRBJ2-1; V gene: TRBV5-1; CDR3 protein: CASSSGLSSYNEQFF
J gene: TRBJ1-1; V gene: TRBV7-3; CDR3 protein: CASSFLTGTALEAFF
J gene: TRBJ1-1; V gene: TRBV5-1; CDR3 protein: CASSPTIRNTEAFF
J gene: TRBJ2-7; V gene: TRBV28; CDR3 protein: CATRIAGNAYEQYF
J gene: TRBJ1-1; V gene: TRBV6-1; CDR3 protein: CASSEASEGSEAFF
J gene: TRBJ2-5; V gene: TRBV10-2; CDR3 protein: CASSPGTSGESHIETQYF
J gene: TRBJ2-7; V gene: TRBV14; CDR3 protein: CASSQDPTSYEQYF
J gene: TRBJ1-1; V gene: TRBV28; CDR3 protein: CASREDYTEAFF
J gene: TRBJ1-1; V gene: TRBV6-5; CDR3 protein: CASSYAGTGQTEAFF
J gene: TRBJ2-7; V gene: TRBV7-9; CDR3 protein: CASSQATGVEQYF
J gene: TRBJ2-5; V gene: TRBV7-2; CDR3 protein: CASSLQETQYF
J gene: TRBJ1-2; V gene: TRBV7-2; CDR3 protein: CASSLPQNYGYTF
J gene: TRBJ1-1; V gene: TRBV6-5; CDR3 protein: CASSYPGQIPEAFF
J gene: TRBJ2-3; V gene: TRBV9; CDR3 protein: CASGQGVTDTQYF
J gene: TRBJ2-1; V gene: TRBV9; CDR3 protein: CASSVEGLAGYNEQFF
J gene: TRBJ1-4; V gene: TRBV30; CDR3 protein: CAWGPGTGDEKLFF
J gene: TRBJ1-2; V gene: TRBV28; CDR3 protein: CASSLRGLGYGYTF
J gene: TRBJ2-1; V gene: TRBV7-9; CDR3 protein: CASSLLAGGRWDEQFF
J gene: TRBJ2-5; V gene: TRBV10-1; CDR3 protein: CASSDLAGGQETQYF
J gene: TRBJ2-5; V gene: TRBV7-9; CDR3 protein: CASSSVPGTQYF
J gene: TRBJ2-1; V gene: TRBV4-3; CDR3 protein: CASSQDRGAVFF
J gene: TRBJ2-2; V gene: TRBV27; CDR3 protein: CASSLRRGGLLTGELFF
J gene: TRBJ2-3; V gene: TRBV28; CDR3 protein: CASTSRGNTDTQYF
J gene: TRBJ1-5; V gene: TRBV6-6; CDR3 protein: CASYKQGIRSQHF
J gene: TRBJ2-7; V gene: TRBV4-1; CDR3 protein: CASSLTPDREWSGEQYF
J gene: TRBJ2-1; V gene: TRBV5-1; CDR3 protein: CASTEVAGVTYNEQFF
J gene: TRBJ1-1; V gene: TRBV6-1; CDR3 protein: CASSAGTGSYTEAFF
J gene: TRBJ2-7; V gene: TRBV7-8; CDR3 protein: CASSLVVASGAYEQYF
J gene: TRBJ1-1; V gene: TRBV7-9; CDR3 protein: CASSLNRGTEAFF
J gene: TRBJ1-1; V gene: TRBV19; CDR3 protein: CASSIPGAEAFF
J gene: TRBJ2-3; V gene: TRBV5-1; CDR3 protein: CASSWAATSEVGPDTQYF
J gene: TRBJ2-7; V gene: TRBV11-2; CDR3 protein: CASSPGLAILHEQYF
J gene: TRBJ2-1; V gene: TRBV5-4; CDR3 protein: CASSFSGGDYNEQFF
J gene: TRBJ1-1; V gene: TRBV4-3; CDR3 protein: CASSQGRRRVTEAFF
J gene: TRBJ1-1; V gene: TRBV28; CDR3 protein: CASSLDITAEAFF
J gene: TRBJ2-7; V gene: TRBV27; CDR3 protein: CASRTIQGIITDEQYF
J gene: TRBJ2-2; V gene: TRBV19; CDR3 protein: CASSSRGELFF
J gene: TRBJ1-4; V gene: TRBV7-2; CDR3 protein: CASSLGRGGDNEKLFF
J gene: TRBJ1-1; V gene: TRBV28; CDR3 protein: CASRNVQGEAFF
J gene: TRBJ1-2; V gene: TRBV9; CDR3 protein: CASSEQGGDDVSYGYTF
J gene: TRBJ1-3; V gene: TRBV6-5; CDR3 protein: CASGGGQGGRNTIYF
J gene: TRBJ2-1; V gene: TRBV30; CDR3 protein: CAWSGGTYNEQFF
J gene: TRBJ2-3; V gene: TRBV9; CDR3 protein: CASSAPPGTSGWGTDTQYF
J gene: TRBJ2-7; V gene: TRBV5-4; CDR3 protein: CASSLSTDPPYEQYF
J gene: TRBJ2-5; V gene: TRBV13; CDR3 protein: CASSLAPLVGETQYF
J gene: TRBJ1-2; V gene: TRBV4-1; CDR3 protein: CASSGTGGYGYTF
J gene: TRBJ1-2; V gene: TRBV7-9; CDR3 protein: CASSLDPGQGRGGYTF